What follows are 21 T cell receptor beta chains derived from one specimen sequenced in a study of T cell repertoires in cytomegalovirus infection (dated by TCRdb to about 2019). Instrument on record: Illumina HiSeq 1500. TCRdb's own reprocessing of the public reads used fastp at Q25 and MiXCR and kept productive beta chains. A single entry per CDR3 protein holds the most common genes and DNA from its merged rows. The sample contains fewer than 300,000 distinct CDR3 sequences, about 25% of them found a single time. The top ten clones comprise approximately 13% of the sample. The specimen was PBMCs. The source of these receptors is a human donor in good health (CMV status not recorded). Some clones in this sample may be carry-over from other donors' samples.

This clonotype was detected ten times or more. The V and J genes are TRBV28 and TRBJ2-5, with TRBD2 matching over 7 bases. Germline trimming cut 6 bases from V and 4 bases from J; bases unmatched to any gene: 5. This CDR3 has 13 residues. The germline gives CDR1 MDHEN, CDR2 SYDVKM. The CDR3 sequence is CASSPGGRETQYF. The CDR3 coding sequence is TGTGCCAGCAGCCCGGGAGGTCGAGAGACCCAGTACTTC.

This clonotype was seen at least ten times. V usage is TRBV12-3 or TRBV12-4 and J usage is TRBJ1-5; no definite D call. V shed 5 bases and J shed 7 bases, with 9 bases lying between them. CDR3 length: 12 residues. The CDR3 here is CASSLKRQPQHF. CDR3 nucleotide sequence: TGTGCCAGCAGTCTAAAACGGCAGCCCCAGCATTTT.

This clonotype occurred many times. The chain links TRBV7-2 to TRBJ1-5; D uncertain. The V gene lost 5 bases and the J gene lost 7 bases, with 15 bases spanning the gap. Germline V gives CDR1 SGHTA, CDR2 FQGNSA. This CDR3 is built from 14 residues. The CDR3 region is CASSTGVPRQPQHF. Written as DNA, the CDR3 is TGTGCCAGCAGCACTGGAGTTCCTAGGCAGCCCCAGCATTTT.

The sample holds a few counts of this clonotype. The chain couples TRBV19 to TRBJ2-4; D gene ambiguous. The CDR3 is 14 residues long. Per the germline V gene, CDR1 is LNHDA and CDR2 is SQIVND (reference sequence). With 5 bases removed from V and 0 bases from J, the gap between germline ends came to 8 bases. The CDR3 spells CASSDNLAKNIQYF. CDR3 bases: TGTGCCAGTAGTGATAACCTAGCCAAAAACATTCAGTACTTC.

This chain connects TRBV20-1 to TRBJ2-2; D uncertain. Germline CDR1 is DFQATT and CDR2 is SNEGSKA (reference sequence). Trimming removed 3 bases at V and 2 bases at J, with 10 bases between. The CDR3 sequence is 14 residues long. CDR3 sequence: CSARRNSNTGELFF. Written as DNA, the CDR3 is TGCAGTGCTAGGAGGAACAGCAACACCGGGGAGCTGTTTTTT.

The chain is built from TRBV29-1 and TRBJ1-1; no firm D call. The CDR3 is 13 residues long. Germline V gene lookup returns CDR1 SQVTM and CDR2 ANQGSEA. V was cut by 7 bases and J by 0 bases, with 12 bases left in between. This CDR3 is CSGYLRMNTEAFF. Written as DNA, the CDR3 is TGCAGCGGATATTTAAGAATGAACACTGAAGCTTTCTTT.

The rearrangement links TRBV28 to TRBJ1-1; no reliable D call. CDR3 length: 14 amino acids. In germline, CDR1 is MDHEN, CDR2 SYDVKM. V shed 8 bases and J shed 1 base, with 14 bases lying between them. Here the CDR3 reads CASGERTENTEAFF. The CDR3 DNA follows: TGTGCCAGCGGTGAAAGGACGGAGAACACTGAAGCTTTCTTT. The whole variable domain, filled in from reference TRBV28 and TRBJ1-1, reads DVKVTQSSRYLVKRTGEKVFLECVQDMDHENMFWYRQDPGLGLRLIYFSYDVKMKEKGDIPEGYSVSREKKERFSLILESASTNQTSMYLCASGERTENTEAFFGQGTRLTVV.

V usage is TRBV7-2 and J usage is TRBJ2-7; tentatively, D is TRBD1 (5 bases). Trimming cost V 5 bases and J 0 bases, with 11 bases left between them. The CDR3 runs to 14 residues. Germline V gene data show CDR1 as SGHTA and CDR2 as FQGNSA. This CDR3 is CASSKTENSYEQYF. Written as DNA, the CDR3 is TGTGCCAGCAGCAAGACAGAGAACTCCTACGAGCAGTACTTC.

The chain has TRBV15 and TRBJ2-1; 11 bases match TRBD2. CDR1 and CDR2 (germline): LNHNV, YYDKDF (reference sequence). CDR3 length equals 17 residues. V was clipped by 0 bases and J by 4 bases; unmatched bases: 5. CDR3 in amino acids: CATSRDKGLADYNEQFF. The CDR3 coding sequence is TGTGCCACCAGCAGAGATAAGGGACTAGCGGATTACAATGAGCAGTTCTTC.

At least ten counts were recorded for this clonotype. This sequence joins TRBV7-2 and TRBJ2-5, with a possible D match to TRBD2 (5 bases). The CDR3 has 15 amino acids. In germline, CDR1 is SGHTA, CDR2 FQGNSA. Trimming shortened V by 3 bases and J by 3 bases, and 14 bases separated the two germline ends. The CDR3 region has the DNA TGTGCCAGCAGCTTCACATCTCACGGGAAAGAGACCCAGTACTTC. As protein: CASSFTSHGKETQYF.

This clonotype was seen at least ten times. As DNA, the CDR3 is TGTGCCAGCAGTTATGCGGACATACAGATCACCGGGGAGCTGTTTTTT. It codes for CASSYADIQITGELFF. The chain combines TRBV6-2 or TRBV6-3 with TRBJ2-2; TRBD1 is a possible D gene (5 bases). The germline V gene encodes CDR1 MNHEY and CDR2 SVGEGT. Between the trimmed V and J ends, which lost 3 bases and 4 bases, there was a span of 15 bases. The CDR3 extends over 16 amino acids.

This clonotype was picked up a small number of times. CDR3 in DNA: TGTGCCAGCAGCTATCAGAGGTCGTCCTACGAGCAGTACTTC. Encoded protein: CASSYQRSSYEQYF. This chain uses TRBV7-2 with TRBJ2-7; D gene unclear. The CDR3 sequence is 14 residues long. CDR1 and CDR2 (germline): SGHTA, FQGNSA. V lost 4 bases and J 1 base, leaving 11 bases between the germline ends. The variable domain in full, completed from reference TRBV7-2 and TRBJ2-7, reads GAGVSQSPSNKVTEKGKDVELRCDPISGHTALYWYRQSLGQGLEFLIYFQGNSAPDKSGLPSDRFSAERTGGSVSTLTIQRTQQEDSAVYLCASSYQRSSYEQYFGPGTRLTVT.

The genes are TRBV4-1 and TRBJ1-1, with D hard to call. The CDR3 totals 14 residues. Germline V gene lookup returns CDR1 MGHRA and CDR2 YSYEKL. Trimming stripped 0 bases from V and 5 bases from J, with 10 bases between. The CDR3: CASSQELGRTEAFF. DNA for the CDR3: TGCGCCAGCAGCCAAGAACTGGGAAGGACTGAAGCTTTCTTT.

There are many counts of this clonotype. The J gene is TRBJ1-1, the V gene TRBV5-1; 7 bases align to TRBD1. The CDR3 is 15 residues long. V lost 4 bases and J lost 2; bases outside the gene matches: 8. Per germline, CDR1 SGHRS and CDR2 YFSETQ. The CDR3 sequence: CASSEGTALNTEAFF. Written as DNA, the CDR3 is TGCGCCAGCAGCGAAGGGACAGCCCTTAACACTGAAGCTTTCTTT.

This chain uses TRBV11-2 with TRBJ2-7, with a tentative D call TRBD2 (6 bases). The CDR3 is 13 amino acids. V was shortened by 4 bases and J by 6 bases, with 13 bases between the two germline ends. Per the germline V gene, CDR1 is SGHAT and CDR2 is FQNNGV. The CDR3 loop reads CASSSATGGEQYV. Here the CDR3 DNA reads TGTGCCAGCAGCTCCGCGACCGGGGGCGAGCAGTACGTC.

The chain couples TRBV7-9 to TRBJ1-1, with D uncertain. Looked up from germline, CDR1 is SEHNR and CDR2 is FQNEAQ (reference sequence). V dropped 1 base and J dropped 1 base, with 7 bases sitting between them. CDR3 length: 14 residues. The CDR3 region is CASSLDTPNTEAFF. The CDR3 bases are TGTGCCAGCAGCTTAGACACCCCGAACACTGAAGCTTTCTTT.

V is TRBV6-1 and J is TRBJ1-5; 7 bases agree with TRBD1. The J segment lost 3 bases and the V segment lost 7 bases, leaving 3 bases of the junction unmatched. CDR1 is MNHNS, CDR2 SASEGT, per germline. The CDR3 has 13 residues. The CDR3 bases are TGTGCCAGCACAGGGGGATACAATCAGCCCCAGCATTTT. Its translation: CASTGGYNQPQHF.

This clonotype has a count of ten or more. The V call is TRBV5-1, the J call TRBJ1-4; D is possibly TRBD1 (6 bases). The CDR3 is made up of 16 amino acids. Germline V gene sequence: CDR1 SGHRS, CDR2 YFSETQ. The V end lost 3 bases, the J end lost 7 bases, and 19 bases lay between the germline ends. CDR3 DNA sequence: TGCGCCAGCAGCTACGCCGGGGGCAGGGATGGTGAAAAACTGTTTTTT. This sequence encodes CASSYAGGRDGEKLFF.

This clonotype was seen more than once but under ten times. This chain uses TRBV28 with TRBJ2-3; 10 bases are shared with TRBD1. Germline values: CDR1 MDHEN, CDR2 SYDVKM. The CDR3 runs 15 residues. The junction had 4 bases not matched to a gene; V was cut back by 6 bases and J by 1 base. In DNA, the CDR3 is TGTGCCAGCAGCAAGACAGGGGGCGGCACAGATACGCAGTATTTT. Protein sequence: CASSKTGGGTDTQYF.

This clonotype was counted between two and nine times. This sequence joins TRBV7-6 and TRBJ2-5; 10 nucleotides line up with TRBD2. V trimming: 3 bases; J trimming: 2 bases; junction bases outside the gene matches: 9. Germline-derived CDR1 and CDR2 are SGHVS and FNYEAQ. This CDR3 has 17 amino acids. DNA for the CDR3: TGTGCCAGCAGCTTTAGGGCTAGCGGGAGTTGGCAAGAGACCCAGTACTTC. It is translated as CASSFRASGSWQETQYF.

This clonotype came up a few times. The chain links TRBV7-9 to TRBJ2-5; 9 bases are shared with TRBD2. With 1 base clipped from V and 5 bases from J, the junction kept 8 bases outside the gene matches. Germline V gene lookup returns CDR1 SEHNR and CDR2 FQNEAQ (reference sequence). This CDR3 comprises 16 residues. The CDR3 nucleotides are TGTGCCAGCAGCTTAGACGGCGGGAGGGCCACGGAGACCCAGTACTTC. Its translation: CASSLDGGRATETQYF.